This entry lists 15 T cell receptor beta chains sequenced from one sample in a study of regulatory T cells in long-lasting Graves disease. Time point here: persistent/refractory GD, antithyroid drugs over 5 years with positive TRAb. PBMCs were the source of the RNA used for TCR sequencing. In building TCR beta libraries, iRepertoire HTBI primers were used together with Arm-PCR of CDR3 regions. TCRdb recomputed calls from the multiplex PCR reads with MiXCR, one row per CDR3 protein. The sample yields roughly 500,000 distinct CDR3 sequences, less than 25% seen once. The sequences come from peripheral blood mononuclear cells (PBMCs), collected when the disease was refractory, from a patient treated with antithyroid drugs. These receptors were obtained from a female donor with Graves disease.

This clonotype was observed a handful of times. The J gene is TRBJ1-2, the V gene TRBV29-1; TRBD1 agrees at 7 bases. The CDR3 is 11 amino acids. With 7 bases clipped from V and 8 bases from J, the junction kept 7 bases outside the gene matches. Looked up from germline, CDR1 is SQVTM and CDR2 is ANQGSEA. The CDR3 region is CSALGQEGYTF. As DNA, the CDR3 is TGCAGCGCCCTCGGACAGGAGGGCTACACCTTC.

This chain uses TRBV7-6 with TRBJ2-7; D is unresolved. The CDR3 is made up of 14 amino acids. The germline V gene has CDR1 SGHVS and CDR2 FNYEAQ. V lost 0 bases, J lost 2 bases, and 8 bases lay in between. The CDR3 coding sequence is TGTGCCAGCAGCTTAGCGCCGGCACCCTACGAGCAGTACTTC. Its protein is CASSLAPAPYEQYF.

This chain connects TRBV7-9 to TRBJ2-2; D remains unclear. Trimming removed 3 bases from V and 7 bases from J, with 6 bases in between. The CDR3 has 12 amino acids. Germline V gives CDR1 SEHNR, CDR2 FQNEAQ (reference sequence). CDR3 DNA: TGTGCCAGCAGCTTCACGATCGGGGAGCTGTTTTTT. Translating it yields CASSFTIGELFF.

The rearrangement links TRBV6-2 or TRBV6-3 to TRBJ2-6; TRBD2 aligns across 8 bases. Per germline, CDR1 MNHEY and CDR2 SVGEGT. The CDR3 runs 19 residues. The junction had 9 bases not matched to a gene; V was cut back by 2 bases and J by 0 bases. This CDR3 reads CASSYQRRGETSGANVLTF. The CDR3 nucleotides are TGTGCCAGCAGTTACCAGCGGCGGGGGGAGACCTCTGGGGCCAACGTCCTGACTTTC.

This chain uses TRBV20-1 with TRBJ1-4; a weak D match, TRBD1 (5 bases). CDR3 length: 13 residues. The V and J ends lost 6 bases and 7 bases respectively, with 15 bases between them. CDR1 is DFQATT, CDR2 SNEGSKA, per germline (reference sequence). CDR3 in DNA: TGCAGTGCCCACGGACCCACAGGTGAAAAACTGTTTTTT. Protein: CSAHGPTGEKLFF.

The chain links TRBV5-1 to TRBJ2-7; a possible D gene is TRBD2 (5 bases). The CDR3 consists of 13 residues. V dropped 0 bases and J dropped 7 bases, with 11 bases sitting between them. Looked up from germline, CDR1 is SGHRS and CDR2 is YFSETQ. The CDR3 protein is CASSLEARGEQYF. The CDR3 DNA is TGCGCCAGCAGCTTGGAGGCCCGGGGAGAGCAGTACTTC. The full variable domain, completed using reference TRBV5-1 and TRBJ2-7, is KAGVTQTPRYLIKTRGQQVTLSCSPISGHRSVSWYQQTPGQGLQFLFEYFSETQRNKGNFPGRFSGRQFSNSRSEMNVSTLELGDSALYLCASSLEARGEQYFGPGTRLTVT.

As regards this clonotype: Relative to the germline gene, one junction end is altered; a read error may explain this. This rearrangement joins TRBV27 to TRBJ1-5, with TRBD1 matching over 10 bases. The CDR3 has 15 residues. Germline V gene lookup returns CDR1 MNHEY and CDR2 SMNVEV (reference sequence). DNA for the CDR3: TGTGCCAGCGCCTACTCCGGGACAGGGGATCAGCCCCTGCATTTT. Translation gives CASAYSGTGDQPLHF.

This clonotype was seen a few times. A much larger clone lies a single base off, so this may be a read error. Likely a read error: the CDR3 ends without its conserved phenylalanine or tryptophan. The chain has TRBV11-2 and TRBJ2-5; D call uncertain. Trimming left V 3 bases short and J 1 base short, with 9 bases between. Germline CDR1 SGHAT, CDR2 FQNNGV. The CDR3 is made up of 14 amino acids. The CDR3 DNA sequence: TGTGCCAGCAGCTTGGGAAACCTCCAAGAGACCCAGTACCTC. As protein: CASSLGNLQETQYL.

This clonotype came up many times. The rearrangement joins TRBV28 to TRBJ2-2; D might be TRBD1 or TRBD2, each matching 6 bases. Trimming took off 7 bases at V and 6 bases at J, with 18 bases between the two ends. Germline-derived CDR1 and CDR2 are MDHEN and SYDVKM. The CDR3 runs 15 residues. The CDR3 DNA follows: TGTGCCAGCACCCCGGGGGCAGGGAAGGCCGGGGAGCTGTTTTTT. It encodes CASTPGAGKAGELFF. Based on the CDR3 plus reference TRBV28 and TRBJ2-2, the full variable domain is DVKVTQSSRYLVKRTGEKVFLECVQDMDHENMFWYRQDPGLGLRLIYFSYDVKMKEKGDIPEGYSVSREKKERFSLILESASTNQTSMYLCASTPGAGKAGELFFGEGSRLTVL.

In regard to this clonotype: A much larger clone lies one base from this, so it may be a read error. The chain couples TRBV2 to TRBJ1-1; D gene unclear. CDR1 is SNHLY, CDR2 FYNNEI, per germline. The CDR3 covers 15 residues. In DNA, the CDR3 is TGTGCCGGCAGCCCCCGAGGAGCGGGGAACACTGAAGCTTTCTTT. It encodes CAGSPRGAGNTEAFF.

This clonotype was found many times. The chain combines TRBV15 with TRBJ1-5, with 8 bases that match TRBD1. The V and J ends lost 0 bases and 4 bases, in that order; junction bases with no gene match: 11. Per germline, CDR1 LNHNV and CDR2 YYDKDF (reference sequence). CDR3 size: 18 residues. The CDR3 loop is CATSRDPEGTGRNQPQHF. The CDR3 nucleotides read TGTGCCACCAGCAGAGATCCTGAGGGGACAGGCCGAAATCAGCCCCAGCATTTT.

This clonotype was seen many times. The V call is TRBV28, the J call TRBJ2-5, with 12 bases aligning to TRBD2. The CDR3 runs 17 residues. Per germline, CDR1 MDHEN and CDR2 SYDVKM. The junction had 12 bases not matched to a gene; V was cut back by 5 bases and J by 5 bases. Written as DNA, the CDR3 is TGTGCCAGCAGTCTTCTAGCGGGAGGGCTTTCGAGGGAGACCCAGTACTTC. It translates to CASSLLAGGLSRETQYF. The whole variable domain, filled in from reference TRBV28 and TRBJ2-5, reads DVKVTQSSRYLVKRTGEKVFLECVQDMDHENMFWYRQDPGLGLRLIYFSYDVKMKEKGDIPEGYSVSREKKERFSLILESASTNQTSMYLCASSLLAGGLSRETQYFGPGTRLLVL.

This clonotype was seen more than once but under ten times. V usage is TRBV5-4 and J usage is TRBJ2-7; the D is unclear. CDR3 length: 14 amino acids. The germline V gene has CDR1 SGHNT and CDR2 YYREEE (reference sequence). V dropped 4 bases and J dropped 7 bases, with 18 bases sitting between them. The DNA of the CDR3 is TGTGCCAGCAGCCTCTTTCTATACGAGGAGGAGCAGTACTTC. Translated, it gives CASSLFLYEEEQYF.

This clonotype was seen repeatedly, ten times or more. This sequence joins TRBV3-1 and TRBJ2-5; 7 bases agree with TRBD2. The CDR3 is 14 amino acids. The V segment lost 3 bases and the J segment 5 bases; nucleotides outside the gene matches: 6. Per germline, CDR1 LGHDT and CDR2 YNNKEL (reference sequence). For the CDR3, the DNA is TGTGCCAGCAGCCACGCGGGAGTCAGTGAGACCCAGTACTTC. It yields the protein CASSHAGVSETQYF.

The chain links TRBV29-1 to TRBJ1-1; the match to TRBD1 covers 10 bases. J was trimmed by 3 bases and V by 5 bases; bases with no gene match: 6. Germline V CDR1 and CDR2: SQVTM, ANQGSEA. The CDR3 runs 14 residues. CDR3 region: CSVTDRGLYTEAFF. CDR3 sequence (DNA): TGCAGCGTTACAGACAGGGGGCTATACACTGAAGCTTTCTTT.